This entry is about one T cell receptor beta chain. The target antigen is unknown. The J segment lost 2 bases and the V segment lost 6 bases, leaving 16 bases of the junction unmatched. The CDR3 totals 18 residues. Looked up from germline, CDR1 is WSHSY and CDR2 is SAAADI. The data derive from a study of cytomegalovirus exposure and HLA in healthy donors. Study observations and caveats: A subsequent analysis found that TCR clusters from the first cohort also tended to co-occur in the 120 validation repertoires, with 90% to 95% of cluster scores above 0. Many donors carried some public TCRs, although rarity characterized most TCR sequences. Reports described diagnosis of cytomegalovirus status by the classifier as highly specific and sensitive.

Profiling relied on immunoSEQ multiplex PCR, and the TCRdb table lists in-frame clones only, not all of them. The sample carries 90,000 to 120,000 clones, approximately 94% recorded once. The chain recombines TRBV10-2 with TRBJ1-5; 7 bases line up with TRBD1. Sequencing was done on a sample of PBMCs. The sequence was obtained from a woman younger than 30 in good health and CMV-seronegative. CDR3 region: CASSFNRQGASGNQPQHF. Written as DNA, the CDR3 is TGCGCCAGCAGCTTCAATAGACAGGGTGCTTCTGGCAATCAGCCCCAGCATTTT.